This TCR beta chain came from a study of blood T cell repertoires in COVID-19. Turning to the study itself: Both acute and convalescent COVID-19 samples were obtained from the United States, Italy and Spain.

CDR3 size: 12 residues. CDR1 is SNHLY and CDR2 is FYNNEI in the germline V gene. V was trimmed by 8 bases and J by 4 bases, leaving 8 bases between them. In the original workflow: Estimated nucleated cell counts came from reference gene primer amplification. Profiling relied on immunoSEQ multiplex PCR, and the TCRdb table lists in-frame clones only, not all of them. The V and J calls and clone size come from that table; D and trimming were worked out from the DNA. The sample holds 65,000 to 75,000 clones, 80% to 95% seen once. This sequence joins TRBV2 and TRBJ1-4, with D possibly matching TRBD1 (5 bases). Specimen: peripheral blood. The sequence derives from a human donor with active COVID-19. The donor label of this sample is uncertain. Here the CDR3 reads CASARDNEKLFF. The CDR3 DNA follows: TGTGCCAGCGCCAGGGATAATGAAAAACTGTTTTTT.